Presented here are 12 T cell receptor beta chains from one specimen sequenced in a study of cytomegalovirus exposure and HLA in healthy donors. With 60 Vbeta and 13 Jbeta primers, the PCR was carried out. TCRdb's copy holds only in-frame clones and misses some; the assay was immunoSEQ multiplex PCR. The sample yields 150,000 to 200,000 clones, more than 70% seen once. Sequencing was performed on PBMCs. The origin of the receptors is a male donor in good health and CMV-seropositive.

The chain couples TRBV5-8 to TRBJ2-7; D is undetermined. This CDR3 is 13 amino acids long. Germline V lookup: CDR1 SGHTS, CDR2 YDEGEE. The germline V and J ends were trimmed by 4 bases and 7 bases, with 15 bases remaining between them. The CDR3 DNA is TGTGCCAGCAGCCCTCACTCTGGTGTGGAGCAGTACTTC. The encoded protein is CASSPHSGVEQYF.

The chain couples TRBV7-6 to TRBJ1-1, with 8 nucleotides matching TRBD1. The CDR3 length is 15 residues. After removal of 5 bases from V and 0 bases from J, the junction contained 5 bases not matched to a gene. From germline, CDR1 is SGHVS and CDR2 FNYEAQ. The CDR3 DNA reads TGTGCCAGCAGCAGGGACAGGACAATGAACACTGAAGCTTTCTTT. The encoded protein is CASSRDRTMNTEAFF.

This rearrangement joins TRBV12-5 to TRBJ2-3, with 7 bases matching TRBD2. V lost 5 bases to trimming and J lost 2 bases; unmatched junction nucleotides: 4. CDR3 size: 14 residues. Germline CDR1 LGHNT, CDR2 FRNRAP. The DNA of the CDR3 is TGTGCTAGTGGTAACCGGGACTACACAGATACGCAGTATTTT. This translates into CASGNRDYTDTQYF. Full variable domain (remainder filled in from reference TRBV12-5 and TRBJ2-3): DARVTQTPRHKVTEMGQEVTMRCQPILGHNTVFWYRQTMMQGLELLAYFRNRAPLDDSGMPKDRFSAEMPDATLATLKIQPSEPRDSAVYFCASGNRDYTDTQYFGPGTRLTVL.

The CDR3 loop reads CAWSGLAGGETQYF. The CDR3 nucleotides read TGTGCCTGGAGTGGGCTAGCGGGAGGAGAGACCCAGTACTTC. The chain recombines TRBV30 with TRBJ2-5; 11 nucleotides line up with TRBD2. Germline V gene sequence: CDR1 GTSNPN, CDR2 SVGIG (reference sequence). The CDR3 has 14 amino acids. V lost 1 base, J lost 4 bases, and 2 bases stayed unmatched.

This clone occurred a few times. V and J are TRBV6-6 and TRBJ2-3, with D perhaps TRBD2 (5 bases). CDR3 size: 13 residues. Germline V CDR1 and CDR2: MNHNY, SVGAGI (reference sequence). V was shortened by 11 bases and J by 0 bases, with 12 bases between the two germline ends. This CDR3 is CAGRLASTDTQYF. CDR3 DNA sequence: TGTGCCGGTCGGCTAGCTAGCACAGATACGCAGTATTTT.

The CDR3 loop is CASSSGQGGNEKLFF. CDR3 in DNA: TGTGCCAGCAGTTCCGGACAGGGGGGTAATGAAAAACTGTTTTTT. The rearrangement uses TRBV6-5 and TRBJ1-4, with 10 bases matching TRBD1. Per the germline V gene, CDR1 is MNHEY and CDR2 is SVGAGI. The V gene end was trimmed by 4 bases and the J gene end by 4 bases; junction bases not matched to a gene: 3. This CDR3 is built from 15 residues.

The V and J genes are TRBV5-1 and TRBJ2-2, with TRBD2 matching 14 bases. The CDR3 contains 19 residues. Looked up from germline, CDR1 is SGHRS and CDR2 is YFSETQ. Unmatched junction bases numbered 6, after V lost 2 bases and J lost 0 bases. CDR3 DNA sequence: TGCGCCAGCAGCTTCAATAGACTAGCGGGAGGGCCGAACACCGGGGAGCTGTTTTTT. Translation gives CASSFNRLAGGPNTGELFF. Filled out from reference TRBV5-1 and TRBJ2-2, the complete variable domain reads KAGVTQTPRYLIKTRGQQVTLSCSPISGHRSVSWYQQTPGQGLQFLFEYFSETQRNKGNFPGRFSGRQFSNSRSEMNVSTLELGDSALYLCASSFNRLAGGPNTGELFFGEGSRLTVL.

The table lists this clone with a few counts. The gene calls are TRBV27 and TRBJ2-7; D unclear. CDR3 length equals 15 residues. Germline lookup yields CDR1 MNHEY and CDR2 SMNVEV (reference sequence). V was pared by 5 bases and J by 1 base, with 15 bases between. CDR3 region: CASSPTAPTSYEQYF. The CDR3 DNA reads TGTGCCAGCAGTCCCACAGCCCCTACGTCCTACGAGCAGTACTTC.

This chain links TRBV5-1 with TRBJ2-1; D possibly corresponds to TRBD2 (7 bases). V was shortened by 0 bases and J by 9 bases, with 10 bases between the two germline ends. CDR1 is SGHRS, CDR2 YFSETQ, per germline. The CDR3 covers 13 residues. CDR3 in DNA: TGCGCCAGCAGCTTGGGGGGGGGCACTGAGCAGTTCTTC. This codes for CASSLGGGTEQFF. The variable domain in full, with the rest retrieved from reference TRBV5-1 and TRBJ2-1, is KAGVTQTPRYLIKTRGQQVTLSCSPISGHRSVSWYQQTPGQGLQFLFEYFSETQRNKGNFPGRFSGRQFSNSRSEMNVSTLELGDSALYLCASSLGGGTEQFFGPGTRLTVL.

The chain is built from TRBV6-1 and TRBJ2-5; D might be TRBD1 (6 bases). Germline V gene sequence: CDR1 MNHNS, CDR2 SASEGT. The CDR3 has 13 amino acids. Trimming removed 5 bases at V and 7 bases at J, with 14 bases between. The CDR3 is CASSKGTGRTQYF. CDR3 sequence (DNA): TGTGCCAGCAGTAAGGGTACAGGGCGGACCCAGTACTTC.

The chain couples TRBV7-8 to TRBJ2-5; the match to TRBD1 covers 9 bases. This CDR3 region has 17 residues. The germline CDR1 and CDR2 sequences are SGHVS and FQNEAQ. The V and J ends lost 4 bases and 4 bases, in that order; junction bases with no gene match: 13. The CDR3 DNA is TGTGCCAGCAGCTCACAAACCGGGACAGGGATGGGAGAGACCCAGTACTTC. Its translation is CASSSQTGTGMGETQYF.

The chain has TRBV18 and TRBJ2-7; possibly TRBD1 for D (5 bases). The V gene lost 3 bases and the J gene lost 3 bases, with 15 bases spanning the gap. CDR1 and CDR2 (germline): KGHSH, LQKENI. CDR3 length: 15 amino acids. The CDR3 spells CASSPLTVGIYEQYF. The CDR3 DNA reads as TGTGCCAGCTCACCCTTGACAGTAGGGATCTACGAGCAGTACTTC.